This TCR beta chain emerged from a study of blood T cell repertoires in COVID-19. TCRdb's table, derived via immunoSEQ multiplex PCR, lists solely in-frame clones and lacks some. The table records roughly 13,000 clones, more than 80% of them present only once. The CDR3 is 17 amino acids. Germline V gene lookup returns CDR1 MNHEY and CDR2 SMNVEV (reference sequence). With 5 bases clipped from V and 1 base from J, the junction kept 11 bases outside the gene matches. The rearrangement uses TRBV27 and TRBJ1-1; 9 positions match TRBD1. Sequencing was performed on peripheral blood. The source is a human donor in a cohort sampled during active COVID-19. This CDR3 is CASSRRKQGAENTEAFF. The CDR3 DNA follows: TGTGCCAGCAGTCGAAGAAAACAGGGGGCAGAGAACACTGAAGCTTTCTTT.